This T cell receptor beta chain was found in a study of radiotherapy plus CTLA-4 blockade in lung cancer (dated by TCRdb to the late 2010s). About the investigation overall: Objective responses occurred in more than 15% of enrolled patients, and about 33% achieved disease control.

A word on this clone: The antigen this receptor binds is unknown. No much larger clone exists at a distance of one base, and base qualities are not known.

Paper-wide results and their limitations: The strongest predictors of response, as reported, were early dynamic changes in blood T cell clones along with a rise in serum interferon-beta after radiation. After treatment with radiotherapy and ipilimumab, TCR clones that originated in tumors expanded in peripheral blood.

The receptor library was made with the immunoSEQ multiplex PCR assay. TCRdb carries this immuneACCESS record with in-frame sequences only. Its versions omit some clonotypes, under half of them owing to an unresolved V gene in the studies checked, with the rest unexplained. The sample table shows tens of thousands of clones, and over 75% are seen once. The top ten hold around two fifths of the sample. From the cysteine through the phenylalanine, the CDR3 covers 16 amino acids. The entry retains the CDR3 DNA only, 48 bases that are in frame from base 1. CDR1 is given as MNHEY and CDR2 as SMNVEV, both from the germline V gene (reference sequence). At the junction V is shortened by 4 bases and J by 0 bases, with 14 bases in between. The study evaluated CTLA-4 blockade (ipilimumab) given together with focal radiation therapy in patients who had chemo-refractory metastatic non-small-cell lung cancer.

The receptor's source is a human donor with non-small cell lung cancer that progressed on radiotherapy plus ipilimumab. Sample: peripheral blood, taken from a patient treated with radiotherapy plus ipilimumab. The chain links TRBV27 with TRBJ2-3; the D gene is perhaps TRBD2, on 6 matching bases. At the DNA level, the sequence is TGTGCCAGCAGTTCCTATACTAGCCCCAGCACAGATACGCAGTATTTT. Translated, this is CASSSYTSPSTDTQYF.